This T cell receptor (beta chain) was captured by sequencing in a study of blood T cells in healthy people across ages. Study summary: With template switching, about one barcoded beta molecule was captured per two T cells.

Then a second PCR, running about 7 to 11 cycles, was carried out with a sample-barcoded 5' primer and a J-beta primer mix. TCRdb recomputed calls from the 5' RACE reads with MiXCR, one row per CDR3 protein. This sample has 650,000 to 800,000 distinct CDR3 sequences, with approximately 52% found just once. This CDR3 has 18 amino acids. Trimming removed 4 bases from V and 0 bases from J, with 16 bases in between. Germline-derived CDR1 and CDR2 are LGHNA and YNFKEQ. The count of this clonotype is one. The sample consisted of blood. The chain carries TRBV4-2 and TRBJ1-6, with D perhaps TRBD1 (5 bases). The TCR was taken from a woman at least 80 years old in good health. The CDR3 DNA reads TGTGCCAGCAGCCTCTTAACGGGGCCCCTCTCCTATAATTCACCCCTCCACTTT. Translating gives CASSLLTGPLSYNSPLHF.